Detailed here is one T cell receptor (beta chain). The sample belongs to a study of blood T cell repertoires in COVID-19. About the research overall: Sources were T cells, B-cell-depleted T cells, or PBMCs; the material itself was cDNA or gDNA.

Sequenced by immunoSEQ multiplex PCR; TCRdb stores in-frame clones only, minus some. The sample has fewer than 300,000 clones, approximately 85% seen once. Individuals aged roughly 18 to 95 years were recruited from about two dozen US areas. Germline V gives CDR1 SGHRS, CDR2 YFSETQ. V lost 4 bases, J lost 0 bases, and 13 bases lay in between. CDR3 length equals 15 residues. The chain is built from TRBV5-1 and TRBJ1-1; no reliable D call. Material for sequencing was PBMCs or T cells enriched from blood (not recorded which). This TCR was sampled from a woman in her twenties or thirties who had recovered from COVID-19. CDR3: CASSPRELMNTEAFF. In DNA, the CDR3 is TGCGCCAGCAGCCCCCGTGAGCTAATGAACACTGAAGCTTTCTTT.